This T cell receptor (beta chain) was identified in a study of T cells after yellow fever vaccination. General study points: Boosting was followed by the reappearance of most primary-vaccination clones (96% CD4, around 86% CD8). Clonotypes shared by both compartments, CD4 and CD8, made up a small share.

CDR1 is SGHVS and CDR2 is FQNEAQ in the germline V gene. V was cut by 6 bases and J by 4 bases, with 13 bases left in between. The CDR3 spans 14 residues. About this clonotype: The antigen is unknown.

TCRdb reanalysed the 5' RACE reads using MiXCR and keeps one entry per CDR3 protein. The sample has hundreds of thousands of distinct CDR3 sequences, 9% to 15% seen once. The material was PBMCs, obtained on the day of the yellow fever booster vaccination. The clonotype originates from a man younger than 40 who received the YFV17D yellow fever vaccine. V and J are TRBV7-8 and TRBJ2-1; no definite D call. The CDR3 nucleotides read TGTGCCAGCAGGGGCCTCCCCTCTTACAATGAGCAGTTCTTC. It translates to CASRGLPSYNEQFF.